A selection of T cell receptor beta chains follows, all from one sample in a study of blood T cell repertoires in COVID-19. Method: immunoSEQ multiplex PCR; TCRdb's copy keeps in-frame clones and lacks some. This sample yields about 35,000 clones, of which approximately 87% are seen a single time; less than 55% belongs to the top ten. Sequencing was done on a sample of peripheral blood. All receptors derive from a human donor in a cohort sampled during active COVID-19. CDR3s include the opening cysteine and the closing phenylalanine or tryptophan. A D gene is named only where the DNA matches it firmly. Clone size is stated in some rows and not others, as once, few, many or a class when expanded.

D gene: TRBD1
J gene: TRBJ2-3
V gene: TRBV19
clone size: -
CDR3 protein: CASSGQGADTQYF
CDR3 DNA: TGTGCCAGTAGTGGACAGGGGGCAGATACGCAGTATTTT

D gene: -
J gene: TRBJ2-2
V gene: TRBV2
clone size: -
CDR3 protein: CASSQDAGTNTGELFF
CDR3 DNA: TGTGCCAGCAGTCAAGACGCGGGGACCAACACCGGGGAGCTGTTTTTT

D gene: -
J gene: TRBJ2-7
V gene: TRBV5-1
clone size: -
CDR3 protein: CASRPQVSYEQYF
CDR3 DNA: TGCGCCAGCCGACCTCAGGTTTCCTACGAGCAGTACTTC

D gene: TRBD1
J gene: TRBJ1-1
V gene: TRBV3-1/TRBV3-2
clone size: -
CDR3 protein: CASSQGTGATEAFF
CDR3 DNA: TGTGCCAGCAGCCAAGGGACAGGGGCGACTGAAGCTTTCTTT

D gene: TRBD1
J gene: TRBJ2-7
V gene: TRBV29-1
clone size: -
CDR3 protein: CSVGTGLIYEQYF
CDR3 DNA: TGCAGCGTTGGGACAGGGTTAATTTACGAGCAGTACTTC

D gene: TRBD1
J gene: TRBJ1-1
V gene: TRBV7-3
clone size: -
CDR3 protein: CASSTTGYTEAFF
CDR3 DNA: TGTGCCAGCAGCACGACAGGGTACACTGAAGCTTTCTTT

D gene: TRBD2
J gene: TRBJ2-3
V gene: TRBV11-2
clone size: -
CDR3 protein: CASSPPGLAPDTQYF
CDR3 DNA: TGTGCCAGCAGCCCTCCGGGACTAGCCCCGGATACGCAGTATTTT

D gene: TRBD1
J gene: TRBJ2-7
V gene: TRBV5-4
clone size: once
CDR3 protein: CASSPPGQGYHEQYF
CDR3 DNA: TGTGCCAGCAGCCCACCGGGACAGGGGTATCACGAGCAGTACTTC

D gene: -
J gene: TRBJ1-1
V gene: TRBV5-5
clone size: -
CDR3 protein: CASSFGADTEAFF
CDR3 DNA: TGTGCCAGCAGCTTCGGAGCAGACACTGAAGCTTTCTTT

D gene: -
J gene: TRBJ2-3
V gene: TRBV28
clone size: once
CDR3 protein: CASSAPGSTDTQYF
CDR3 DNA: TGTGCCAGCAGTGCCCCCGGGTCCACAGATACGCAGTATTTT

D gene: TRBD1
J gene: TRBJ1-3
V gene: TRBV7-2
clone size: once
CDR3 protein: CASSFVDRVNTIYF
CDR3 DNA: TGTGCCAGCAGCTTTGTGGACAGGGTCAACACCATATATTTT

D gene: TRBD1
J gene: TRBJ1-2
V gene: TRBV28
clone size: -
CDR3 protein: CASSPYPTGGTNYGYTF
CDR3 DNA: TGTGCCAGCAGTCCGTACCCCACAGGGGGGACTAACTATGGCTACACCTTC

D gene: -
J gene: TRBJ1-5
V gene: TRBV7-2
clone size: once
CDR3 protein: CASSSTGALSNQPQHF
CDR3 DNA: TGTGCCAGCAGCTCAACGGGAGCCCTTAGCAATCAGCCCCAGCATTTT

D gene: -
J gene: TRBJ2-5
V gene: TRBV20-1
clone size: -
CDR3 protein: CRSEVQETQYF
CDR3 DNA: TGCAGGTCAGAGGTACAAGAGACCCAGTACTTC

D gene: TRBD1
J gene: TRBJ1-1
V gene: TRBV18
clone size: -
CDR3 protein: CASSPGTGIVMNTEAFF
CDR3 DNA: TGTGCCAGCTCCCCTGGGACAGGGATTGTCATGAACACTGAAGCTTTCTTT

D gene: TRBD1
J gene: TRBJ2-7
V gene: TRBV28
clone size: -
CDR3 protein: CASSFQDRGYEQYF
CDR3 DNA: TGTGCCAGCAGTTTCCAGGACAGGGGCTACGAGCAGTACTTC

D gene: -
J gene: TRBJ1-3
V gene: TRBV9
clone size: -
CDR3 protein: CASSVDFQTGNTIYF
CDR3 DNA: TGTGCCAGCAGCGTAGATTTTCAGACTGGAAACACCATATATTTT

D gene: TRBD2
J gene: TRBJ2-1
V gene: TRBV28
clone size: -
CDR3 protein: CASSSQGLGYREQFF
CDR3 DNA: TGTGCCAGCAGCTCCCAGGGACTAGGATATCGTGAGCAGTTCTTC

D gene: TRBD1
J gene: TRBJ1-3
V gene: TRBV7-2
clone size: -
CDR3 protein: CASRLRTGGNTIYF
CDR3 DNA: TGTGCCAGCAGATTGAGGACAGGGGGAAACACCATATATTTT

D gene: -
J gene: TRBJ1-6
V gene: TRBV5-6
clone size: -
CDR3 protein: CASSFRSSPLHF
CDR3 DNA: TGTGCCAGCAGCTTTAGGAGTTCACCCCTCCACTTT

D gene: -
J gene: TRBJ2-5
V gene: TRBV19
clone size: -
CDR3 protein: CASSTQETQYF
CDR3 DNA: TGTGCCAGTAGTACTCAAGAGACCCAGTACTTC

D gene: TRBD1
J gene: TRBJ1-2
V gene: TRBV7-9
clone size: -
CDR3 protein: CASSLDRTGPSYGYTF
CDR3 DNA: TGTGCCAGCAGCTTGGATAGGACAGGGCCAAGCTATGGCTACACCTTC

D gene: -
J gene: TRBJ1-5
V gene: TRBV18
clone size: -
CDR3 protein: CASSPGMSGQPQHF
CDR3 DNA: TGTGCCAGCTCACCAGGAATGTCGGGTCAGCCCCAGCATTTT

D gene: -
J gene: TRBJ1-1
V gene: TRBV6-4
clone size: -
CDR3 protein: CAAGGYTEAFF
CDR3 DNA: TGTGCGGCGGGCGGATACACTGAAGCTTTCTTT

D gene: TRBD1
J gene: TRBJ1-1
V gene: TRBV18
clone size: -
CDR3 protein: CASSQNRGGDTEAFF
CDR3 DNA: TGTGCCAGCTCACAGAACAGGGGAGGAGACACTGAAGCTTTCTTT

D gene: -
J gene: TRBJ1-1
V gene: TRBV6-5
clone size: -
CDR3 protein: CASSYPSGETEAFF
CDR3 DNA: TGTGCCAGCAGTTACCCCTCAGGGGAGACTGAAGCTTTCTTT

D gene: -
J gene: TRBJ1-6
V gene: TRBV10-3
clone size: -
CDR3 protein: CAISGNEQGSYNSPLHF
CDR3 DNA: TGTGCCATCAGTGGAAATGAACAGGGCTCCTATAATTCACCCCTCCACTTT

D gene: -
J gene: TRBJ1-3
V gene: TRBV11-3
clone size: -
CDR3 protein: CASSRRFGVSGENTIYF
CDR3 DNA: TGTGCCAGCAGCCGTCGCTTTGGGGTGTCAGGGGAAAACACCATATATTTT

D gene: TRBD2
J gene: TRBJ2-3
V gene: TRBV13
clone size: -
CDR3 protein: CASSGRLAGNTDTQYF
CDR3 DNA: TGTGCCAGCAGCGGGCGACTAGCGGGGAACACAGATACGCAGTATTTT

D gene: TRBD2
J gene: TRBJ2-3
V gene: TRBV12-5
clone size: once
CDR3 protein: CASGWGGLAGSTDTQYF
CDR3 DNA: TGTGCTAGTGGTTGGGGCGGACTAGCGGGGAGCACAGATACGCAGTATTTT

D gene: TRBD1
J gene: TRBJ2-7
V gene: TRBV9
clone size: -
CDR3 protein: CASSVETGTTYEQYF
CDR3 DNA: TGTGCCAGCAGCGTAGAGACAGGGACCACCTACGAGCAGTACTTC

D gene: TRBD1
J gene: TRBJ1-1
V gene: TRBV5-1
clone size: -
CDR3 protein: CASSLNTGETEAFF
CDR3 DNA: TGCGCCAGCAGCCTGAACACAGGGGAGACTGAAGCTTTCTTT

D gene: -
J gene: TRBJ2-7
V gene: TRBV19
clone size: -
CDR3 protein: CASSIETASYEQYF
CDR3 DNA: TGTGCCAGTAGTATAGAAACAGCCTCCTACGAGCAGTACTTC

D gene: -
J gene: TRBJ2-7
V gene: TRBV6-2/TRBV6-3
clone size: -
CDR3 protein: CASSSGQNSYEQYF
CDR3 DNA: TGTGCCAGCAGTTCCGGACAGAATTCCTACGAGCAGTACTTC

D gene: -
J gene: TRBJ1-6
V gene: TRBV24-1
clone size: -
CDR3 protein: CATSDPGLPLHF
CDR3 DNA: TGTGCCACCAGTGACCCAGGATTACCCCTCCACTTT

D gene: -
J gene: TRBJ2-3
V gene: TRBV6-1
clone size: -
CDR3 protein: CASSERPGVSTDTQYF
CDR3 DNA: TGTGCCAGCAGTGAACGACCAGGGGTTAGCACAGATACGCAGTATTTT

D gene: -
J gene: TRBJ2-2
V gene: TRBV24-1
clone size: -
CDR3 protein: CATSEAGSAGELFF
CDR3 DNA: TGTGCCACCAGTGAAGCAGGTTCAGCCGGGGAGCTGTTTTTT